The entry below gives a single TCR beta chain sequence along with its context. As processed by the authors: Amplification of reference gene primers was used by the study to estimate nucleated cell counts. The data were produced by immunoSEQ multiplex PCR, yet TCRdb's version contains in-frame clones alone and is incomplete. The D gene and trimming were derived from the DNA, and the V and J assignments and clone size from that table. The data contain a few hundred thousand clones, around 75% of them seen just once; the ten biggest clones take up roughly 4.9%. The data stem from a study of blood T cell repertoires in COVID-19. Study information: Acute and convalescent COVID-19 specimens originated in the United States, Italy and Spain. The analysed material was cDNA or gDNA that came from T cells, B-cell-depleted T cells, or PBMCs.

The TCR was taken from a human donor in a cohort sampled during active COVID-19. Sequenced input: peripheral blood.

The CDR3 protein is CASSATQVEKLFF. The CDR3 bases are TGTGCCAGCAGCGCCACACAGGTGGAAAAACTGTTTTTT. This chain connects TRBV9 to TRBJ1-4; D possibly corresponds to TRBD1 (5 bases). This CDR3 contains 13 residues. The V gene's germline CDR1 is SGDLS and CDR2 YYNGEE. Trimming shortened V by 3 bases and J by 8 bases, and 11 bases separated the two germline ends.